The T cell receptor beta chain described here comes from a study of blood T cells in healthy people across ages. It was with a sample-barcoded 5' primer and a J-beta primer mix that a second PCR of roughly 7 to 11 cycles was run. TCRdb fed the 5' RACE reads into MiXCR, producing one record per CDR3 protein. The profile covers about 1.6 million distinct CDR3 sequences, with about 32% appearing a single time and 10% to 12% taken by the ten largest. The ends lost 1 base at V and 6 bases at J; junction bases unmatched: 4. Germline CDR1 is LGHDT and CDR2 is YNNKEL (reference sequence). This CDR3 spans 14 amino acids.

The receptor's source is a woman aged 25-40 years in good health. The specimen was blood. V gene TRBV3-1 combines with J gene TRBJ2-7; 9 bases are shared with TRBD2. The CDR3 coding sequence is TGTGCCAGCAGCCAAGGCGGGGGGGCAGTCGAGCAGTACTTC. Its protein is CASSQGGGAVEQYF.